This TCR beta chain was documented in a study of T cells in Graves' hyperthyroidism and ophthalmopathy. Findings and limits, study-wide: The model predicted ophthalmopathy a median approximately 6.3 months before onset. Among clonotypes expanded in thyroid above 0.001, most were also found in blood.

Trimming took 6 bases from V and 10 from J, leaving 12 bases between them. The CDR3 runs to 12 residues. This clonotype appeared a few times. The antigen is undetermined. Patients with uncontrolled infections, other autoimmune diseases, pregnancy or lactation were excluded. The source material, RNA transcripts, was used to amplify TCR beta CDR3 regions. HTBI primers were employed in a first-round RT-PCR of the TCR CDR3. A single record per CDR3 protein comes from TCRdb applying MiXCR to the multiplex PCR reads. The sample carries 300,000 or so distinct CDR3 sequences, approximately 17% recorded once. The source of this sequence is a man aged 25-40 years with Graves' hyperthyroidism. The sample taken for sequencing was blood. This chain joins TRBV12-3 or TRBV12-4 and TRBJ1-4, with no clear D. The CDR3 DNA is TGTGCCAGCAGCTCCGAGGGCCGAAAACTGTTTTTT. This sequence encodes CASSSEGRKLFF.